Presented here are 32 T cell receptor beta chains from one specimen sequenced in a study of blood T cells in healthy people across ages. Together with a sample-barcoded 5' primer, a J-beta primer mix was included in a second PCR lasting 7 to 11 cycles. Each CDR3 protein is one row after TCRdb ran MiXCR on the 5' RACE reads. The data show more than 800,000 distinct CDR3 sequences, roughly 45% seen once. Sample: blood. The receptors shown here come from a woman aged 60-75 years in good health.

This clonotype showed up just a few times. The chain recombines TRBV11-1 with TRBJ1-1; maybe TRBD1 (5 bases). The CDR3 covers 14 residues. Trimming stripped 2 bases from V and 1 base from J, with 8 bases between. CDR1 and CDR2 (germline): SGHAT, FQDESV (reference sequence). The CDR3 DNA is TGTGCCAGCAGCTTAAGGGGTGCGAACACTGAAGCTTTCTTT. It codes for CASSLRGANTEAFF.

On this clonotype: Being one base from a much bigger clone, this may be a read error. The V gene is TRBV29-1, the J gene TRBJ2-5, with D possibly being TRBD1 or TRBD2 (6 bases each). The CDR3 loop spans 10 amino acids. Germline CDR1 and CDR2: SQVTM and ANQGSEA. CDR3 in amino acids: CGVEDRGEYF. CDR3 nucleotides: TGCGGCGTTGAAGATAGGGGGGAGTACTTC.

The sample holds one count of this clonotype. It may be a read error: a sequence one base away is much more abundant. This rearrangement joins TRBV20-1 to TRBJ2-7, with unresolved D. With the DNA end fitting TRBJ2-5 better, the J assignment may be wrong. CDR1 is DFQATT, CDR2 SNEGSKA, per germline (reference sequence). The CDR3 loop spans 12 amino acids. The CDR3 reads CSARSRLETQYF. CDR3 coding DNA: TGCAGTGCTAGGTCCCGTTTGGAGACCCAGTACTTC.

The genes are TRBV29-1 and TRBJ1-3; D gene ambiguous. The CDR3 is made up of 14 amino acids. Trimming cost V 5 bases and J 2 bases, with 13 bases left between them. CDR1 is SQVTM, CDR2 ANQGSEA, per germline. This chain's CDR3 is CSVRPRRTGNTIYF. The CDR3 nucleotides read TGCAGCGTTCGTCCCCGAAGGACTGGAAACACCATATATTTT.

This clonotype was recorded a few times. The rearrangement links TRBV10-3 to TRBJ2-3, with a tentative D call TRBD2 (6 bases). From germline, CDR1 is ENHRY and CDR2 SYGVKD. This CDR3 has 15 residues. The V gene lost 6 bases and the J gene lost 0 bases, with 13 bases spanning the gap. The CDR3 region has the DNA TGTGCCATCAGATCTAGCGCCACTAGCACAGATACGCAGTATTTT. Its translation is CAIRSSATSTDTQYF.

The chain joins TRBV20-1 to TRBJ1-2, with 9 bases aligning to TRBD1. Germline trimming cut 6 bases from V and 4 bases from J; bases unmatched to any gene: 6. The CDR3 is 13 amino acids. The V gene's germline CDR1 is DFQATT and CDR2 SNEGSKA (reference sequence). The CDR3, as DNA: TGCAGTGCAACGGGACAGGGCAGCTATGGCTACACCTTC. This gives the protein CSATGQGSYGYTF.

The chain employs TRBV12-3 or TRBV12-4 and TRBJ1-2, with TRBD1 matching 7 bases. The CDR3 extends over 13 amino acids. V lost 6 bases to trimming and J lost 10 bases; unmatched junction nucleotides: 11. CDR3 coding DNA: TGTGCCAGCAGCTCGGGGACAGCGCGTTTCTACACCTTC. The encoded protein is CASSSGTARFYTF.

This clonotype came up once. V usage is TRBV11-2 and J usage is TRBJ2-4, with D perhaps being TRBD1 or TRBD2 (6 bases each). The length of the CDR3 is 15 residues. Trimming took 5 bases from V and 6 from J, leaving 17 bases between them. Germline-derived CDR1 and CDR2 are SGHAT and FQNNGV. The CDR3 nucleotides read TGTGCCAGCAGCCAGCGGAGGGGGGCAGGAAACATTCAGTACTTC. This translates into CASSQRRGAGNIQYF.

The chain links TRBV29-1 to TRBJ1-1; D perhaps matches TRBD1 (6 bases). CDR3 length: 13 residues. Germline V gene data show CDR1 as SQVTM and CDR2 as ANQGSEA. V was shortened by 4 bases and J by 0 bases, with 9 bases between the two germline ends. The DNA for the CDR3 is TGCAGCGTTGCACAGGGTCTGAACACTGAAGCTTTCTTT. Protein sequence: CSVAQGLNTEAFF. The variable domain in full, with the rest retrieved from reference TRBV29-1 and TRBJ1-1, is SAVISQKPSRDICQRGTSLTIQCQVDSQVTMMFWYRQQPGQSLTLIATANQGSEATYESGFVIDKFPISRPNLTFSTLTVSNMSPEDSSIYLCSVAQGLNTEAFFGQGTRLTVV.

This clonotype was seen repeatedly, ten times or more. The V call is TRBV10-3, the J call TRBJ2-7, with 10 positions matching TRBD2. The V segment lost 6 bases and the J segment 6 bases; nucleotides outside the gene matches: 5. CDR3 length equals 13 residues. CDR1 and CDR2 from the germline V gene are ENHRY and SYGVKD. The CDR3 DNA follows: TGTGCCATCAGAGGGCTAGCGGGAGCCGAGCAGTACTTC. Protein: CAIRGLAGAEQYF.

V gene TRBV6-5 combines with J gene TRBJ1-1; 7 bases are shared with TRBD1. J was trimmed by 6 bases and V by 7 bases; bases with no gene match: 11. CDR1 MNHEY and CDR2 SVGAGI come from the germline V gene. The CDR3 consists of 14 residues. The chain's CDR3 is CASTRQGGWAEAFF. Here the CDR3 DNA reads TGTGCCAGCACCAGACAGGGAGGTTGGGCTGAAGCTTTCTTT.

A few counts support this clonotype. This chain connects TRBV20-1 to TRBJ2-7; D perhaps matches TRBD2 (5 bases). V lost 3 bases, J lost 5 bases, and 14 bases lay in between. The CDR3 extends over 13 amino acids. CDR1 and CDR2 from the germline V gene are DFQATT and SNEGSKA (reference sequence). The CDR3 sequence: CSASPRTYNEQYF. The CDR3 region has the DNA TGCAGTGCTAGCCCGCGGACTTATAACGAGCAGTACTTC.

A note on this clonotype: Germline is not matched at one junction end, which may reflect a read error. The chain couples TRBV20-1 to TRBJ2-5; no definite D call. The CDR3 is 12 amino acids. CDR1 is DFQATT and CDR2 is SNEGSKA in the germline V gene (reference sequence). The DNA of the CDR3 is TGCAATGCTCACTCGAGTAAGGGGACCCAGTACTTC. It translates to CNAHSSKGTQYF.

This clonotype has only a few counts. Written as DNA, the CDR3 is TGTGCCAGCAGCCTTACGGGGACTAGCGGGAGGACCGATACGCAGTATTTT. Translation gives CASSLTGTSGRTDTQYF. V and J are TRBV4-2 and TRBJ2-3, with 15 bases fitting TRBD2. The J segment lost 6 bases and the V segment lost 4 bases, leaving 8 bases of the junction unmatched. The CDR3 has 17 residues. Germline CDR1 reads LGHNA; CDR2 reads YNFKEQ.

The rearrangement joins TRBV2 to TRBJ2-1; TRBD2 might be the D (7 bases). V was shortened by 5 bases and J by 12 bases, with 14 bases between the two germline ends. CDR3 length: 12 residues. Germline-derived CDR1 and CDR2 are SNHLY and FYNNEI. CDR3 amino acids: CASSMAGARQFF. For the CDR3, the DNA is TGTGCCAGCAGTATGGCGGGGGCTCGGCAGTTCTTC. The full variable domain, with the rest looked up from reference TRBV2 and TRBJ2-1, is EPEVTQTPSHQVTQMGQEVILRCVPISNHLYFYWYRQILGQKVEFLVSFYNNEISEKSEIFDDQFSVERPDGSNFTLKIRSTKLEDSAMYFCASSMAGARQFFGPGTRLTVL.

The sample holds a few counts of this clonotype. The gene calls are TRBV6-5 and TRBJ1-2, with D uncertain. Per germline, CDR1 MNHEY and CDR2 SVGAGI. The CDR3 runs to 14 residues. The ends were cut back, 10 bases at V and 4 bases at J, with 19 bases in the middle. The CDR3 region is CAISSIGLTYGYTF. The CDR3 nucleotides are TGTGCCATTTCATCTATCGGGTTGACCTATGGCTACACCTTC.

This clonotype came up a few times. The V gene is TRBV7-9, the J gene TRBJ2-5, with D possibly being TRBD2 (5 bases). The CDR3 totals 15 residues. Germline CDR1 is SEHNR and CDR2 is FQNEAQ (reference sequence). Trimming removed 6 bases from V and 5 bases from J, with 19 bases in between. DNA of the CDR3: TGTGCCAGCAGAACACCCGAGGGAGTAGGGGAGACCCAGTACTTC. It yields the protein CASRTPEGVGETQYF.

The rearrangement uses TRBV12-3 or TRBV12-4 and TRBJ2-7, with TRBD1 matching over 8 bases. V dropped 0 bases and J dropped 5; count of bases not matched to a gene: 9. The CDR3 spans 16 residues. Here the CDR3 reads CASSLAGRGRNHEQYF. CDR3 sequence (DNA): TGTGCCAGCAGTTTAGCCGGCAGGGGGCGCAACCACGAGCAGTACTTC.

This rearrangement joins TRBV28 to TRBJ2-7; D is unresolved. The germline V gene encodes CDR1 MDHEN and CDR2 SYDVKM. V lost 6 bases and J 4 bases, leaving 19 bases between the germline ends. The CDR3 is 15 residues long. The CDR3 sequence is CASRSSVGLGYEQYF. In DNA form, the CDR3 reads TGTGCCAGCAGGAGCTCTGTTGGTTTGGGGTACGAGCAGTACTTC.

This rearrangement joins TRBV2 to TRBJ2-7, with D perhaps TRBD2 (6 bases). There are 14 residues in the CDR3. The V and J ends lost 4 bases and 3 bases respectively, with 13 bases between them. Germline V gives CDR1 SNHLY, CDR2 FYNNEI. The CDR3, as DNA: TGTGCCAGCAGTGCCCGGGACTCCAACTACGAGCAGTACTTC. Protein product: CASSARDSNYEQYF. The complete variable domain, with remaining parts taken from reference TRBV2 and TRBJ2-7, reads EPEVTQTPSHQVTQMGQEVILRCVPISNHLYFYWYRQILGQKVEFLVSFYNNEISEKSEIFDDQFSVERPDGSNFTLKIRSTKLEDSAMYFCASSARDSNYEQYFGPGTRLTVT.

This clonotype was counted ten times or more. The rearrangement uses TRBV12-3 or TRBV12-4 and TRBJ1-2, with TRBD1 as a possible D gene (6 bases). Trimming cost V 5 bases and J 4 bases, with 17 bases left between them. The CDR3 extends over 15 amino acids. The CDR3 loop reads CASSDYRATIYGYTF. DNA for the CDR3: TGTGCCAGCAGTGACTACAGGGCAACAATCTATGGCTACACCTTC.

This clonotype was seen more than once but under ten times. CDR3: CASSPRGSGLSYNEQFF. As DNA, the CDR3 is TGTGCCAGCAGCCCCCGGGGTAGTGGCCTATCCTACAATGAGCAGTTCTTC. The chain employs TRBV7-9 and TRBJ2-1, with D perhaps matching TRBD2 (5 bases). V lost 5 bases and J 1 base, leaving 18 bases between the germline ends. This CDR3 has 17 residues. CDR1 is SEHNR, CDR2 FQNEAQ, per germline (reference sequence). The full variable domain, in which reference TRBV7-9 and TRBJ2-1 provide the parts outside the CDR3, is DTGVSQNPRHKITKRGQNVTFRCDPISEHNRLYWYRQTLGQGPEFLTYFQNEAQLEKSRLLSDRFSAERPKGSFSTLEIQRTEQGDSAMYLCASSPRGSGLSYNEQFFGPGTRLTVL.

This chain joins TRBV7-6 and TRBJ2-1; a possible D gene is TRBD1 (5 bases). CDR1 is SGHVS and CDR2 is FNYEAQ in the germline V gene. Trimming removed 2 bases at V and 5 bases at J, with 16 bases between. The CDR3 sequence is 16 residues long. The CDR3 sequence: CASSLFEGHRNNEQFF. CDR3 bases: TGTGCCAGCAGCTTATTCGAAGGACACCGAAACAATGAGCAGTTCTTC.

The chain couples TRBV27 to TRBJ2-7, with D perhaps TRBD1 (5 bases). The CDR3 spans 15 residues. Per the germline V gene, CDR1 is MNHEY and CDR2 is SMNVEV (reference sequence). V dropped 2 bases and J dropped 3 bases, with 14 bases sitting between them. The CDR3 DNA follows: TGTGCCAGCAGTTTAAAAAGGGGTCAGTTCTACGAGCAGTACTTC. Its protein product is CASSLKRGQFYEQYF.

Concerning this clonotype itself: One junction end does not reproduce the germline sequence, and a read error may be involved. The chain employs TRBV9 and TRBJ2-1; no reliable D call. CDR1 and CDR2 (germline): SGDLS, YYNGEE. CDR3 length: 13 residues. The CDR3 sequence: CASSVAPRNGQFF. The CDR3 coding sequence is TGTGCCAGCAGCGTAGCTCCGAGGAATGGGCAGTTCTTC.

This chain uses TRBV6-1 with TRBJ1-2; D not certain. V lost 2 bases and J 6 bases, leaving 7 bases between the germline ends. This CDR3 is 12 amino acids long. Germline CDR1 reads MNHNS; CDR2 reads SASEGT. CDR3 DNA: TGTGCCAGCAGTGAATCTTGGGATGGCTACACCTTC. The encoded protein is CASSESWDGYTF.

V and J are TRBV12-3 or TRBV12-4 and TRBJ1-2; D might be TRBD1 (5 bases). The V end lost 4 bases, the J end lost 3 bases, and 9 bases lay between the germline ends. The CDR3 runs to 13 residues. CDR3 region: CASSSSTDYGYTF. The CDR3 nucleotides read TGTGCCAGCAGTTCCTCGACAGACTATGGCTACACCTTC.

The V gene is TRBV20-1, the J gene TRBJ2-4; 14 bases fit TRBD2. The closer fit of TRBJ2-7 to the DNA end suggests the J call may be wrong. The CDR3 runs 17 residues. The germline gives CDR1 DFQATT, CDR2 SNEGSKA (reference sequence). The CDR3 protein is CSARLAGGPMGRYEQYF. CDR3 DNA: TGCAGTGCGAGACTAGCGGGAGGGCCCATGGGTAGGTACGAGCAGTACTTC.

This chain's CDR3 is CSVESAGWEPEAFF. The CDR3 DNA sequence: TGCAGCGTTGAATCCGCCGGATGGGAACCTGAAGCTTTCTTT. The genes are TRBV29-1 and TRBJ1-1; no clear D gene. The CDR3 totals 14 residues. Germline-derived CDR1 and CDR2 are SQVTM and ANQGSEA. Trimming took 2 bases from V and 6 from J, leaving 16 bases between them.

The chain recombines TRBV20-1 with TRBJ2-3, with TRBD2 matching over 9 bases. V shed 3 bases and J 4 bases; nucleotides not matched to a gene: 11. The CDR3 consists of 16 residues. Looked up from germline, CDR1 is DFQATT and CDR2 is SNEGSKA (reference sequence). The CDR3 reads CSASGILAGVADTQYF. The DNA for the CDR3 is TGCAGTGCTAGTGGTATCTTAGCGGGAGTAGCAGATACGCAGTATTTT.

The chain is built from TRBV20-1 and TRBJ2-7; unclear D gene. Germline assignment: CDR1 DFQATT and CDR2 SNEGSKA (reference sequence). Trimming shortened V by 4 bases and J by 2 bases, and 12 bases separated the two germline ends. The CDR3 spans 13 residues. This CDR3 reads CSAMADSPYEQYF. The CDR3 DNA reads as TGCAGTGCTATGGCGGATAGCCCCTACGAGCAGTACTTC.

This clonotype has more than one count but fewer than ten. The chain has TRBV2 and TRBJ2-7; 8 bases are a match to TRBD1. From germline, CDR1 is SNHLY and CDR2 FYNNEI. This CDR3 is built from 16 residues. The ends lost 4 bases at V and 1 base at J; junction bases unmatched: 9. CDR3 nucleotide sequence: TGTGCCAGCAGTGCCGGTCAGGACAGGGTTTCCTACGAGCAGTACTTC. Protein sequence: CASSAGQDRVSYEQYF. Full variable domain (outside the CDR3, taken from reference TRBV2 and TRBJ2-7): EPEVTQTPSHQVTQMGQEVILRCVPISNHLYFYWYRQILGQKVEFLVSFYNNEISEKSEIFDDQFSVERPDGSNFTLKIRSTKLEDSAMYFCASSAGQDRVSYEQYFGPGTRLTVT.